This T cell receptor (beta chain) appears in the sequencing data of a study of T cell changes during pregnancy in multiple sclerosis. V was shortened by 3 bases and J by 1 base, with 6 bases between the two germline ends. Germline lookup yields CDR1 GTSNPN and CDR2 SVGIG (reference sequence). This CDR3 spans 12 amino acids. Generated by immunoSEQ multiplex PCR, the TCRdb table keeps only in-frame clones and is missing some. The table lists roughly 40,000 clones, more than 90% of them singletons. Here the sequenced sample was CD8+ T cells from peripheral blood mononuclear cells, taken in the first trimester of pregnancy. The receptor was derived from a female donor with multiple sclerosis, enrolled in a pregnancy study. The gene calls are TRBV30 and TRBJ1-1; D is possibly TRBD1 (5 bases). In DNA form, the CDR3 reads TGTGCCTGGAGAGGGGCGAACACTGAAGCTTTCTTT. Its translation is CAWRGANTEAFF.